The 20 T cell receptor beta chains reported below all come from one sample, sequenced in a study of beta chain features in type 1 diabetes. Isolated RNA was reverse transcribed in full, so expressed TCRB transcripts were sequenced. TCRdb's copy holds only in-frame clones and misses some; the assay was immunoSEQ multiplex PCR. The table includes 110,000 to 150,000 clones, 6.9% detected once. Sequencing input: central memory CD4+ T cells from blood. These receptors all come from a woman in her twenties or thirties in good health.

This clone was seen more than once but under ten times. The chain joins TRBV6-5 to TRBJ2-7, with D tentatively TRBD2 (5 bases). The CDR3 extends over 15 amino acids. Trimming left V 2 bases short and J 4 bases short, with 15 bases between. CDR1 and CDR2 (germline): MNHEY, SVGAGI. The CDR3 DNA reads as TGTGCCAGCAGTTACGGTCTAGCACGAATATACGAGCAGTACTTC. Translating it yields CASSYGLARIYEQYF.

This clone was detected a few times. The chain combines TRBV29-1 with TRBJ2-1; 10 nucleotides match TRBD2. The V segment lost 3 bases and the J segment 7 bases; nucleotides outside the gene matches: 6. The germline CDR1 and CDR2 sequences are SQVTM and ANQGSEA. This CDR3 contains 14 residues. The CDR3 coding sequence is TGCAGCGTTGAGTCTAGCGGGAGAGGGAATGAGCAGTTCTTC. As protein: CSVESSGRGNEQFF.

In this sample, this clone turned up a few times. The rearrangement uses TRBV27 and TRBJ2-6, with D perhaps TRBD1 (5 bases). Trimming left V 5 bases short and J 2 bases short, with 16 bases between. The germline CDR1 and CDR2 sequences are MNHEY and SMNVEV (reference sequence). This CDR3 region has 17 residues. The CDR3 nucleotides read TGTGCCAGCAGTCCAGGTCAGGGTGTCCCTGGGGCCAACGTCCTGACTTTC. This codes for CASSPGQGVPGANVLTF.

The sample holds a few counts of this clone. The chain is built from TRBV13 and TRBJ2-4, with TRBD1 matching 8 bases. CDR1 and CDR2 from the germline V gene are PRHDT and FYEKMQ (reference sequence). With 5 bases clipped from V and 0 bases from J, the junction kept 12 bases outside the gene matches. The length of the CDR3 is 18 residues. Here the CDR3 reads CASSPWTGIRVAKNIQYF. The CDR3, as DNA: TGTGCCAGCAGCCCCTGGACAGGGATACGGGTAGCCAAAAACATTCAGTACTTC.

This clone was seen a handful of times. This chain joins TRBV6-6 and TRBJ1-1; D gene uncertain. The CDR3 covers 15 residues. Trimming removed 0 bases at V and 6 bases at J, with 14 bases between. The germline gives CDR1 MNHNY, CDR2 SVGAGI (reference sequence). The DNA for the CDR3 is TGTGCCAGCAGTTACTCGTTCCAGAAGAGGGCTGAAGCTTTCTTT. This gives the protein CASSYSFQKRAEAFF.

This clone was seen only a few times. V gene TRBV4-1 combines with J gene TRBJ1-2; perhaps TRBD1 as D (5 bases). CDR3 length equals 18 residues. V was pared by 0 bases and J by 4 bases, with 21 bases between. Germline V gives CDR1 MGHRA, CDR2 YSYEKL. The CDR3 bases are TGCGCCAGCAGCCAAGATACACATGGGACTCCAGGCAGCTATGGCTACACCTTC. Protein: CASSQDTHGTPGSYGYTF.

The V gene is TRBV28, the J gene TRBJ1-5, with a weak D call TRBD1 (6 bases). The CDR3 runs to 15 residues. Germline CDR1 reads MDHEN; CDR2 reads SYDVKM. The V end lost 8 bases, the J end lost 3 bases, and 17 bases lay between the germline ends. In nucleotides, the CDR3 is TGTGCCAGCCAAGCGACAGGAGCGTACAATCAGCCCCAGCATTTT. Translated: CASQATGAYNQPQHF.

The chain has TRBV7-2 and TRBJ2-7; D is perhaps TRBD2 (7 bases). The CDR3 consists of 16 residues. The V end was cut by 2 bases, the J end by 9 bases, with 23 bases between. CDR1 is SGHTA and CDR2 is FQGNSA in the germline V gene. CDR3 amino acids: CASSLKGGAGAGWQYF. CDR3 bases: TGTGCCAGCAGCTTAAAAGGGGGGGCAGGGGCCGGATGGCAGTACTTC.

This clone was observed a handful of times. The chain recombines TRBV19 with TRBJ1-5; D not resolved. CDR3 length equals 15 residues. Germline V gene lookup returns CDR1 LNHDA and CDR2 SQIVND (reference sequence). V lost 5 bases and J lost 7, with 18 bases in between. The CDR3 region is CASSPQSIEGQPQHF. DNA of the CDR3: TGTGCCAGTAGTCCGCAGTCTATTGAGGGACAGCCCCAGCATTTT.

The genes are TRBV9 and TRBJ2-3; weak D call: TRBD1 (6 bases). V was trimmed by 6 bases and J by 7 bases, leaving 21 bases between them. Germline CDR1 and CDR2: SGDLS and YYNGEE. The CDR3 extends over 15 amino acids. The CDR3 loop is CASNPEWGPANTQYF. The CDR3 DNA reads as TGTGCCAGCAACCCTGAGTGGGGGCCTGCTAATACGCAGTATTTT.

This clone turned up a few times. The chain couples TRBV6-5 to TRBJ2-3, with D maybe TRBD1 (6 bases). The V end was cut by 5 bases, the J end by 1 base, with 10 bases between. The germline V gene encodes CDR1 MNHEY and CDR2 SVGAGI. The CDR3 sequence is 14 residues long. Here the CDR3 reads CASSGRQGTDTQYF. For the CDR3, the DNA is TGTGCCAGCAGTGGTCGACAGGGCACAGATACGCAGTATTTT.

This clone came up many times. Other DNA variants within this sample encode the same CDR3. CDR3 sequence: CASSSSGYSNQPQHF. DNA of the CDR3: TGTGCCAGCAGCTCCTCAGGGTATAGCAATCAGCCCCAGCATTTT. This chain joins TRBV7-2 and TRBJ1-5, with a possible D match to TRBD1 (5 bases). The germline V and J ends were trimmed by 4 bases and 0 bases, with 10 bases remaining between them. CDR3 length: 15 residues. CDR1 and CDR2 from the germline V gene are SGHTA and FQGNSA.

This rearrangement joins TRBV10-3 to TRBJ1-5; D possibly corresponds to TRBD1 (6 bases). Deletions cut 3 bases from V and 7 bases from J, with 13 bases between. This CDR3 spans 14 amino acids. The germline gives CDR1 ENHRY, CDR2 SYGVKD. CDR3 bases: TGTGCCATCAGTGACAGGGACATGGAACAGCCCCAGCATTTT. Its translation is CAISDRDMEQPQHF.

This clone appeared a few times. The chain couples TRBV5-1 to TRBJ2-3; D gene unclear. Germline loops: CDR1 SGHRS, CDR2 YFSETQ. This CDR3 has 13 residues. Trimming removed 4 bases at V and 1 base at J, with 7 bases between. CDR3 protein: CASSQYGTDTQYF. In nucleotides, the CDR3 is TGCGCCAGCAGCCAGTATGGCACAGATACGCAGTATTTT.

Many counts were recorded for this clone. V is TRBV4-3 and J is TRBJ1-2; D unresolved. Germline values: CDR1 LGHNA, CDR2 YSLEER. The CDR3 has 16 residues. Trimming shortened V by 4 bases and J by 6 bases, and 21 bases separated the two germline ends. In DNA form, the CDR3 reads TGCGCCAGCAGCCGACAACTCCCGACCGGCGGGGATGGCTACACCTTC. Its translation is CASSRQLPTGGDGYTF.

This clone was seen more than once but under ten times. The rearrangement uses TRBV18 and TRBJ2-7, with 10 nucleotides matching TRBD1. The CDR3 has 15 amino acids. Losses at the gene ends were 4 bases for V and 5 bases for J; bases not matched to a gene: 8. Germline V gene lookup returns CDR1 KGHSH and CDR2 LQKENI. In DNA form, the CDR3 reads TGTGCCAGCTCACAGGAGACAGGGGGCATCCACGAGCAGTACTTC. This encodes CASSQETGGIHEQYF.

A few counts support this clone. The rearrangement joins TRBV15 to TRBJ2-3; 7 bases match TRBD2. The CDR3 consists of 16 residues. CDR1 and CDR2 (germline): LNHNV, YYDKDF (reference sequence). J was trimmed by 4 bases and V by 1 base; bases with no gene match: 8. CDR3 sequence: CATSRVRAGSPDTQYF. CDR3 nucleotides: TGTGCCACCAGCAGAGTGAGAGCGGGATCCCCAGATACGCAGTATTTT.

This clone was detected a few times. This rearrangement joins TRBV2 to TRBJ1-2; D may be TRBD1 (6 bases). The V end lost 4 bases, the J end lost 8 bases, and 14 bases lay between the germline ends. Germline CDR1 reads SNHLY; CDR2 reads FYNNEI. CDR3 length equals 13 residues. CDR3 sequence: CASSGEQGHGYTF. The CDR3 nucleotides read TGTGCCAGCAGTGGGGAACAGGGTCACGGCTACACCTTC.

This sequence joins TRBV11-1 and TRBJ2-7; D unclear. The length of the CDR3 is 14 residues. Trimming left V 1 base short and J 3 bases short, with 10 bases between. Germline V gene sequence: CDR1 SGHAT, CDR2 FQDESV (reference sequence). The CDR3 loop reads CASSLGQIVYEQYF. The CDR3 nucleotides are TGTGCCAGCAGCTTAGGGCAAATCGTCTACGAGCAGTACTTC. The full variable domain, completed using reference TRBV11-1 and TRBJ2-7, is EAEVAQSPRYKITEKSQAVAFWCDPISGHATLYWYRQILGQGPELLVQFQDESVVDDSQLPKDRFSAERLKGVDSTLKIQPAELGDSAMYLCASSLGQIVYEQYFGPGTRLTVT.

This clone was detected only a few times. V usage is TRBV10-3 and J usage is TRBJ2-7; the match to TRBD2 covers 11 bases. Germline CDR1 and CDR2: ENHRY and SYGVKD. The CDR3 contains 13 residues. After removal of 4 bases from V and 5 bases from J, the junction contained 1 base not matched to a gene. CDR3 nucleotides: TGTGCCATCAGTGGACTAGCGGGAAACGAGCAGTACTTC. Its protein product is CAISGLAGNEQYF.